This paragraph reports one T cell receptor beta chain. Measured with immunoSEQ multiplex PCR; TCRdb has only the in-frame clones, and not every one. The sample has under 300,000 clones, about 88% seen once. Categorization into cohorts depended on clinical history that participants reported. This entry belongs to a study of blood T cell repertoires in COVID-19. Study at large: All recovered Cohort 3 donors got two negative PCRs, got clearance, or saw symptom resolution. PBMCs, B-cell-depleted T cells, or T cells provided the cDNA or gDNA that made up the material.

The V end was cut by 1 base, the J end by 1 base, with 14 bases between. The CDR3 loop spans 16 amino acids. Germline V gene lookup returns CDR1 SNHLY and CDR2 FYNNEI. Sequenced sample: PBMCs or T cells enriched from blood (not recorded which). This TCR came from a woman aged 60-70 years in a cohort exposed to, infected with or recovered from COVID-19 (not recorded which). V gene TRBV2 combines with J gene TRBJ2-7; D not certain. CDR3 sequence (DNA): TGTGCCAGCAGTGAAGGTAGTCCAGGAAATTCCTACGAGCAGTACTTC. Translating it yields CASSEGSPGNSYEQYF.